The source of this T cell receptor (beta chain) is a study of blood T cell repertoires in COVID-19. Clones were read by immunoSEQ multiplex PCR, and TCRdb kept only the in-frame ones, dropping some. Of 100,000 to 150,000 clones detected, about 80% appear once; the ten largest clones hold about 4%. Trimming stripped 5 bases from V and 13 bases from J, with 18 bases between. Germline CDR1 and CDR2: MNHEY and SMNVEV (reference sequence). The CDR3 runs to 14 residues. The chain combines TRBV27 with TRBJ2-6; possibly TRBD1 for D (5 bases). Sample: peripheral blood. The receptor comes from a woman aged 45-65 years with acute or convalescent COVID-19. The CDR3 DNA follows: TGTGCCAGCAGTGTCCGACAGAGCCTTGGGGTCCTGACTTTC. Its protein product is CASSVRQSLGVLTF.